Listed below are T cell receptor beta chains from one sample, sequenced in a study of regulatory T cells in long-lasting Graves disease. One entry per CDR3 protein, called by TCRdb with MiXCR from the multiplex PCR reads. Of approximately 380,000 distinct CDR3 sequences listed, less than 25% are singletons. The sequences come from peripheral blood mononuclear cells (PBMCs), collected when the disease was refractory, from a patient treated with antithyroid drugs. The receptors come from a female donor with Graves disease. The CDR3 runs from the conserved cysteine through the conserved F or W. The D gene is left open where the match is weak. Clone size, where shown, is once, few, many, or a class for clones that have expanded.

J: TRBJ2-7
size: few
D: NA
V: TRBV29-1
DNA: TGCAGCGTGAGACAGGATTACGAGCAGTACTTC
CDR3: CSVRQDYEQYF

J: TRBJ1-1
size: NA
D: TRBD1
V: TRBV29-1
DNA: TGCAGCGTTGAAATAGGGGGCCGGGGGCGCACTGAAGCTTTCTTT
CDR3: CSVEIGGRGRTEAFF

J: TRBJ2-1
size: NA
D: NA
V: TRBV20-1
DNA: TGCAGTCCTCGGGAAGGGGGGGAGCAGTTCTTC
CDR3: CSPREGGEQFF

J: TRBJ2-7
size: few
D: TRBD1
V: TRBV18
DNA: TGTGCCAGCTCACGGGACAGGCAGAGCTCCTACGAGCAGTACTTC
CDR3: CASSRDRQSSYEQYF

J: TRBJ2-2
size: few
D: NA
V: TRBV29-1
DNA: TGCAGCGTTAGGAGAACCGGGGAGCTGTTTTTT
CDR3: CSVRRTGELFF

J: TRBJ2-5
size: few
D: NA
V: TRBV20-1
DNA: TGCAGTGCTAGTAAGGGTTTTGGCGGACAAGAGACCCAGTACTTC
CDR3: CSASKGFGGQETQYF

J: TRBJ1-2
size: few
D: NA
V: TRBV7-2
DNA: TGTGCCAGCAGCTTATCGGGGGCTAACTATGGCTACACCTTC
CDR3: CASSLSGANYGYTF

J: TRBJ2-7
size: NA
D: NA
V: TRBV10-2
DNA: TGCGCCAGTTCAGAGGGGTGGACTATCTCCTACGAGCAGTACTTC
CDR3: CASSEGWTISYEQYF

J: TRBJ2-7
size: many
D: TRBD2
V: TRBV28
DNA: TGTGCCAGCAGTTTAGCGTCGGAGTCTAGCGGGAGGGCCTACGAGCAGTACTTC
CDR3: CASSLASESSGRAYEQYF

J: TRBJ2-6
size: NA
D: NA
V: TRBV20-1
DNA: TGCAGTGCCATAAAAGGGGGAGCCTCTGGGGCCAACGTCCTGACTTTC
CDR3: CSAIKGGASGANVLTF

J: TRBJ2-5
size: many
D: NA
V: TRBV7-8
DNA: TGTGCCAGCAGCGTCTACACGGACGAAGAGACCCAGTACTTC
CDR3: CASSVYTDEETQYF

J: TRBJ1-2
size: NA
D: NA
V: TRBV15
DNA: TGTGCCACCAGCATCGGAGGGGTTGGCTACACCTTC
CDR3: CATSIGGVGYTF

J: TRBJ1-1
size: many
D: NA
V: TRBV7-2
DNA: TGTGCCAGCAGCTTAGCTGGATACACTGAAGCTTTCTTT
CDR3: CASSLAGYTEAFF

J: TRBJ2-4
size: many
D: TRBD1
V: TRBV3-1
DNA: TGTGCCACCAGCGACAGGGGGGCCCCGACGGGCATTCAGTACTTC
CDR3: CATSDRGAPTGIQYF

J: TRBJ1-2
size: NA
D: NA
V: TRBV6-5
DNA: TGTGCCAGCAGTTGGGGACGCCTTTATGGCTGCACCTTC
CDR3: CASSWGRLYGCTF

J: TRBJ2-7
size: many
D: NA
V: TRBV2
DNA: TGTGCCAGCAGTACTCCGGGACTTCAGTACGAGCAGTACTTC
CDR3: CASSTPGLQYEQYF

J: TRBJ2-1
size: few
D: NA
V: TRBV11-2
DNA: TGTGCCAGCAGCTTAGATTTGGGCAGCAATGAGCAGTTCTTC
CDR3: CASSLDLGSNEQFF

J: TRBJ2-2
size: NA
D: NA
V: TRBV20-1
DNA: TGCAGTGCTAGTGCGAACACCGGGGAGCTGTTTTTT
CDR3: CSASANTGELFF

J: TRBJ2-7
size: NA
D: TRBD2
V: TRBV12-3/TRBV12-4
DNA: TGTGCCAGCAGTTTAAGGGAGGGGTCCTACGAGCAGTACTTC
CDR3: CASSLREGSYEQYF

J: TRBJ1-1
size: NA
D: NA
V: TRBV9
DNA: TGTGCCAGCAGCGGATGGGGGGACACTGAAGCTTTCTTT
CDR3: CASSGWGDTEAFF

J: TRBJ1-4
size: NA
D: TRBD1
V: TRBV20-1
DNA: TGCAGTGCTAGCACTCCGACAGGGCTCGCGGAAAAACTGTTTTTT
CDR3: CSASTPTGLAEKLFF

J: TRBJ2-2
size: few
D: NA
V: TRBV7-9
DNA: TGTGCCAGCAGCTTTGATCCCCGCACCGGGGAGCTGTTTTTT
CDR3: CASSFDPRTGELFF

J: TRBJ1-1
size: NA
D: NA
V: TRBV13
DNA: TGTGCCAGCAGCCGACTCAGGAACACTGAAGCTTTCTTT
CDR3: CASSRLRNTEAFF

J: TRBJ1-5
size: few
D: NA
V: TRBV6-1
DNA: TGTGCCAGCAGTCCTGCACAGACGTTCAATCAGCCCCAGCATTTT
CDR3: CASSPAQTFNQPQHF

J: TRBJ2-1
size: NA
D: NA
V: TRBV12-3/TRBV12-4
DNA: TGTGCCACCAGTGATTCCTCGAGTGAGCAGTTCTTC
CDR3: CATSDSSSEQFF

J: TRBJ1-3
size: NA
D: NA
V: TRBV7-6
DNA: TGTGCCAGCAGCTTATTGCGGGGTGGCTCTGGAAACACCATATATTTT
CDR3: CASSLLRGGSGNTIYF

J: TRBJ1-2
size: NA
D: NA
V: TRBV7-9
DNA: TGTGCCAGCAGCCTCGGGGAATATGGCTACACCTTC
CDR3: CASSLGEYGYTF

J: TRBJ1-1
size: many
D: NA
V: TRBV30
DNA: TGTGCCTGGAGTGTATTGAATGAAGCTTTCTTT
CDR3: CAWSVLNEAFF

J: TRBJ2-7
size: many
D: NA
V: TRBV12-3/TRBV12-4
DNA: TGTGCCAGTTCGTTTACACCCCTAGGCTCCTACGAGCAGTACTTC
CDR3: CASSFTPLGSYEQYF

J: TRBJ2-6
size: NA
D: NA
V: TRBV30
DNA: TGTGCCTGGACCCTGGGGTCTGGGGCCAACGTCCTGACTTTC
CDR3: CAWTLGSGANVLTF

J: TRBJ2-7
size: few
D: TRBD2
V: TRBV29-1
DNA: TGCAGCGTTGACGTCGGGAGGAGCTCCTACGAGCAGTACTTC
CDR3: CSVDVGRSSYEQYF

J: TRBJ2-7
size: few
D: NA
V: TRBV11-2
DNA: TGTGCCAGCAGCCCCCTTTGGGCGCCCCTCGCCTACGAGCAGTACTTC
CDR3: CASSPLWAPLAYEQYF

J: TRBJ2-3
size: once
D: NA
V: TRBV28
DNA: TGTGCCAGCAGTGACCGAGGTTTAACAACTACGCAGTATTTT
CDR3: CASSDRGLTTTQYF

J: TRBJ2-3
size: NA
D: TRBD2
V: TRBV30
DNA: TGTGCCTGGAGTGTAGTTCGGCGGGCTAGCGGTAGCACAGATACGCAGTATTTT
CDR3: CAWSVVRRASGSTDTQYF

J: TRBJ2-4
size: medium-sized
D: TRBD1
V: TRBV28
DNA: TGTGCCAGCGGCCAGGGGGTAGGGCGAGAAAACATTCAGTACTTC
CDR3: CASGQGVGRENIQYF

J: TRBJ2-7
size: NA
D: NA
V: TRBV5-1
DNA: TGCGCCAGCAGCTTGGAAGGACACGGTCGAGAGCAGTACTTC
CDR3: CASSLEGHGREQYF

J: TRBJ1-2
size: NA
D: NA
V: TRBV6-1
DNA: TGTGCCAGCAGCTTCCCGGGGGAACCGAGCTATGGCTACACCTTC
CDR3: CASSFPGEPSYGYTF

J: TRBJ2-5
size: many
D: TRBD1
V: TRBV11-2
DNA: TGTGCCAGCAGCTTAGAGGCAGGGGGCTTCGAGACCCAGTACTTC
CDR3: CASSLEAGGFETQYF

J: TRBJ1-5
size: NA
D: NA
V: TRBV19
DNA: TGTGCCAGTACAACAGGGCGGTTCGACAATCAGCCCCAGCATTTT
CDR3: CASTTGRFDNQPQHF

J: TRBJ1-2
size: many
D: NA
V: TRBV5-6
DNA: TGTGCCAGCAGCCCCGGCGGGGGTTCCGGCTACACCTTC
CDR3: CASSPGGGSGYTF

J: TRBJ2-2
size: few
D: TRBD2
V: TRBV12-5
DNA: TGTGCTAGCGGGAGGGGGGGGACCGGGGAGCTGTTTTTT
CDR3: CASGRGGTGELFF

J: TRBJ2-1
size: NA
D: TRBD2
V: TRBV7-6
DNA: TGTGCCAGCAGCTTAGTTGGGACTAGCGGCAATGAGCAGTTCTTC
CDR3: CASSLVGTSGNEQFF